This entry lists 32 T cell receptor beta chains sequenced from one sample in a study of T cells in Graves' hyperthyroidism and ophthalmopathy. Researchers amplified the TCR beta CDR3 regions from RNA transcripts. An initial round of RT-PCR targeting the TCR CDR3 relied on the HTBI primer set. Using its own MiXCR run on the multiplex PCR reads, TCRdb lists one record per CDR3 protein. There are roughly 35,000 distinct CDR3 sequences in the sample; about 53% occur only once, and about 25% lies in the top ten. Sequences were obtained from blood. These receptors came from a woman between 35 and 50 years old with Graves' ophthalmopathy.

The table lists this clonotype with many counts. This chain joins TRBV12-3 or TRBV12-4 and TRBJ1-5, with 8 bases identical to TRBD1. The V segment lost 3 bases and the J segment 3 bases; nucleotides outside the gene matches: 1. The CDR3 is 14 residues long. In DNA form, the CDR3 reads TGTGCCAGCAGTTTGGACAGGGCCAATCAGCCCCAGCATTTT. Protein product: CASSLDRANQPQHF.

This clonotype was found once. The V gene is TRBV10-3, the J gene TRBJ2-7; D unresolved. Germline V gives CDR1 ENHRY, CDR2 SYGVKD. The CDR3 consists of 13 residues. V was shortened by 10 bases and J by 6 bases, with 19 bases between the two germline ends. The CDR3 loop is CASKVPGVGEQYF. Here the CDR3 DNA reads TGTGCCAGCAAGGTCCCTGGGGTAGGCGAGCAGTACTTC.

This clonotype was observed at least ten times. The CDR3, as DNA: TGTGCCAGCAGTGGACAGGCGGCCTACGAGCAGTACTTC. It encodes CASSGQAAYEQYF. The genes are TRBV6-5 and TRBJ2-7; 7 bases line up with TRBD1. The CDR3 consists of 13 residues. CDR1 is MNHEY and CDR2 is SVGAGI in the germline V gene. V was clipped by 5 bases and J by 2 bases; unmatched bases: 3.

This clonotype was seen repeatedly, ten times or more. This rearrangement joins TRBV20-1 to TRBJ2-3; the match to TRBD2 covers 8 bases. The germline V gene has CDR1 DFQATT and CDR2 SNEGSKA (reference sequence). The V and J ends lost 5 bases and 2 bases, in that order; junction bases with no gene match: 6. The CDR3 is made up of 14 amino acids. The CDR3 DNA is TGCAGTGCTGGACAGCGGGGGTACACAGATACGCAGTATTTT. This translates into CSAGQRGYTDTQYF.

This clonotype was recorded many times. The chain combines TRBV2 with TRBJ1-3, with a possible D match to TRBD1 (5 bases). The CDR3 totals 15 residues. In germline, CDR1 is SNHLY, CDR2 FYNNEI. V dropped 6 bases and J dropped 0 bases, with 12 bases sitting between them. The CDR3 sequence is CASRPGGRSGNTIYF. DNA for the CDR3: TGTGCCAGCAGACCGGGGGGACGCTCTGGAAACACCATATATTTT. The full variable domain, completed using reference TRBV2 and TRBJ1-3, is EPEVTQTPSHQVTQMGQEVILRCVPISNHLYFYWYRQILGQKVEFLVSFYNNEISEKSEIFDDQFSVERPDGSNFTLKIRSTKLEDSAMYFCASRPGGRSGNTIYFGEGSWLTVV.

This clonotype was recorded many times. V and J are TRBV10-3 and TRBJ2-5, with TRBD1 matching 8 bases. From germline, CDR1 is ENHRY and CDR2 SYGVKD. After removal of 0 bases from V and 4 bases from J, the junction contained 10 bases not matched to a gene. The CDR3 length is 17 residues. This chain's CDR3 is CAISESGGRGQGETQYF. The CDR3 nucleotides read TGTGCCATCAGTGAGTCGGGCGGCAGGGGGCAAGGAGAGACCCAGTACTTC.

This clonotype was seen many times. V is TRBV4-3 and J is TRBJ1-2; maybe TRBD1 (6 bases). From germline, CDR1 is LGHNA and CDR2 YSLEER. CDR3 length: 14 residues. Trimming cost V 4 bases and J 8 bases, with 17 bases left between them. CDR3 nucleotides: TGCGCCAGCAGCCCTCAACAGGGTGCGATCGGCTACACCTTC. This codes for CASSPQQGAIGYTF.

The V and J genes are TRBV7-2 and TRBJ2-7; D is ambiguous. The germline CDR1 and CDR2 sequences are SGHTA and FQGNSA. The V gene lost 5 bases and the J gene lost 4 bases, with 12 bases spanning the gap. The CDR3 is 13 amino acids. In DNA form, the CDR3 reads TGTGCCAGCAGCCGCACGACTGGGTACGAGCAGTACTTC. The encoded protein is CASSRTTGYEQYF. The full variable domain, with the rest looked up from reference TRBV7-2 and TRBJ2-7, is GAGVSQSPSNKVTEKGKDVELRCDPISGHTALYWYRQSLGQGLEFLIYFQGNSAPDKSGLPSDRFSAERTGGSVSTLTIQRTQQEDSAVYLCASSRTTGYEQYFGPGTRLTVT.

In its sample, this clonotype was seen many times. This sequence joins TRBV5-4 and TRBJ2-3; D gene unclear. Germline CDR1 reads SGHNT; CDR2 reads YYREEE (reference sequence). CDR3 size: 11 residues. Trimming took 2 bases from V and 8 from J, leaving 6 bases between them. The CDR3 DNA reads as TGTGCCAGCAGCTTCCGGGCTACGCAGTATTTT. It specifies CASSFRATQYF. The full variable domain, with the rest looked up from reference TRBV5-4 and TRBJ2-3, is ETGVTQSPTHLIKTRGQQVTLRCSSQSGHNTVSWYQQALGQGPQFIFQYYREEENGRGNFPPRFSGLQFPNYSSELNVNALELDDSALYLCASSFRATQYFGPGTRLTVL.

This sequence joins TRBV20-1 and TRBJ1-6; 9 nucleotides agree with TRBD1. The CDR3 totals 14 residues. Germline trimming cut 7 bases from V and 9 bases from J; bases unmatched to any gene: 10. CDR1 DFQATT and CDR2 SNEGSKA come from the germline V gene (reference sequence). DNA of the CDR3: TGCAGTGGACCGGGACAGGGTTTTCGTTCACCCCTCCACTTT. Amino acid sequence: CSGPGQGFRSPLHF.

V gene TRBV19 combines with J gene TRBJ2-7; D gene uncertain. Germline loops: CDR1 LNHDA, CDR2 SQIVND (reference sequence). The CDR3 sequence is 12 residues long. Trimming pared 1 base from V and 6 bases from J, leaving 7 bases between. The CDR3, as DNA: TGTGCCAGTAGTATAGGGGAATCCGAGCAGTACTTC. It specifies CASSIGESEQYF.

This clonotype showed up just once. The V and J genes are TRBV28 and TRBJ2-1; the D gene is possibly TRBD2 (5 bases). The germline gives CDR1 MDHEN, CDR2 SYDVKM. This CDR3 contains 13 residues. The V and J ends lost 11 bases and 6 bases respectively, with 17 bases between them. CDR3 protein: CACIRETCNEQFF. For the CDR3, the DNA is TGTGCCTGCATCCGGGAAACTTGCAATGAGCAGTTCTTC. The variable domain in full, with the rest retrieved from reference TRBV28 and TRBJ2-1, is DVKVTQSSRYLVKRTGEKVFLECVQDMDHENMFWYRQDPGLGLRLIYFSYDVKMKEKGDIPEGYSVSREKKERFSLILESASTNQTSMYLCACIRETCNEQFFGPGTRLTVL.

This chain links TRBV19 with TRBJ2-5; 9 bases line up with TRBD2. The V gene's germline CDR1 is LNHDA and CDR2 SQIVND (reference sequence). The CDR3 has 15 residues. V lost 4 bases, J lost 9 bases, and 12 bases stayed unmatched. CDR3 sequence (DNA): TGTGCCAGTAGTACGAAGCGGGGGGTATATCAGCCCCAGTACTTC. Its protein is CASSTKRGVYQPQYF. Variable domain in full (rest from reference TRBV19 and TRBJ2-5): DGGITQSPKYLFRKEGQNVTLSCEQNLNHDAMYWYRQDPGQGLRLIYYSQIVNDFQKGDIAEGYSVSREKKESFPLTVTSAQKNPTAFYLCASSTKRGVYQPQYFGPGTRLLVL.

Note on this clonotype: The junction departs from germline at one end; a sequencing error may be responsible. The rearrangement joins TRBV9 to TRBJ1-3; no firm D call. The CDR3 covers 17 residues. Germline V gives CDR1 SGDLS, CDR2 YYNGEE. The CDR3 reads CASSVTGPLSPGSTIYF. The CDR3 coding sequence is TGTGCCAGCAGCGTAACCGGCCCCTTATCCCCTGGAAGCACCATATATTTT.

This clonotype was seen repeatedly, ten times or more. CDR3 region: CASSYSTGSDYGYTF. DNA of the CDR3: TGTGCCAGCAGTTACTCGACTGGGTCTGACTATGGCTACACCTTC. The rearrangement joins TRBV6-5 to TRBJ1-2, with unresolved D. V was pared by 0 bases and J by 3 bases, with 11 bases between. Germline-derived CDR1 and CDR2 are MNHEY and SVGAGI. The CDR3 consists of 15 residues.

Of note for this clonotype: The conserved closing phenylalanine or tryptophan is absent in this CDR3, likely reflecting a read error. The rearrangement uses TRBV20-1 and TRBJ2-3; D unclear. The closer fit of TRBJ1-5 to the DNA end suggests the J call may be wrong. CDR3 length equals 11 residues. Germline-derived CDR1 and CDR2 are DFQATT and SNEGSKA (reference sequence). CDR3: CSASPHDTQHV. In DNA, the CDR3 is TGTAGTGCTTCCCCCCACGATACGCAGCATGTT.

This clonotype was observed at least ten times. J is TRBJ2-5 and V is TRBV6-1; D remains unclear. The germline gives CDR1 MNHNS, CDR2 SASEGT. The CDR3 is made up of 14 amino acids. Trimming left V 4 bases short and J 5 bases short, with 14 bases between. This CDR3 is CASSAIGSDETQYF. DNA for the CDR3: TGTGCCAGCAGTGCGATTGGTAGTGATGAGACCCAGTACTTC.

Ten or more counts support this clonotype. This chain connects TRBV5-1 to TRBJ2-2; TRBD1 aligns across 7 bases. Germline V gene sequence: CDR1 SGHRS, CDR2 YFSETQ. Germline trimming cut 2 bases from V and 1 base from J; bases unmatched to any gene: 2. The CDR3 is 15 residues long. Written as DNA, the CDR3 is TGCGCCAGCAGCTTCCGACAGGGGAACACCGGGGAGCTGTTTTTT. Translating gives CASSFRQGNTGELFF.

The chain carries TRBV19 and TRBJ2-7; D call uncertain. Trimming removed 3 bases from V and 0 bases from J, with 9 bases in between. The germline CDR1 and CDR2 sequences are LNHDA and SQIVND (reference sequence). The CDR3 extends over 14 amino acids. CDR3 nucleotides: TGTGCCAGTAGTATTCTACCGTGCTCCTACGAGCAGTACTTC. Translation: CASSILPCSYEQYF.

The rearrangement uses TRBV2 and TRBJ1-1, with 12 bases fitting TRBD1. Germline values: CDR1 SNHLY, CDR2 FYNNEI. There are 14 residues in the CDR3. V was clipped by 4 bases and J by 3 bases; unmatched bases: 0. CDR3 amino acids: CASSGDRGHTEAFF. CDR3 nucleotide sequence: TGTGCCAGCAGTGGGGACAGGGGGCACACTGAAGCTTTCTTT. Using reference TRBV2 and TRBJ1-1 for the parts outside the CDR3, the full variable domain is EPEVTQTPSHQVTQMGQEVILRCVPISNHLYFYWYRQILGQKVEFLVSFYNNEISEKSEIFDDQFSVERPDGSNFTLKIRSTKLEDSAMYFCASSGDRGHTEAFFGQGTRLTVV.

This clonotype was seen at least ten times. The CDR3 protein is CASSRGGGPSNGELFF. CDR3 DNA: TGTGCCAGCAGTCGCGGCGGGGGGCCTTCTAATGGGGAGCTGTTTTTT. V is TRBV6-5 and J is TRBJ2-2; 8 nucleotides line up with TRBD2. V was clipped by 5 bases and J by 8 bases; unmatched bases: 13. This CDR3 spans 16 amino acids. Germline CDR1 and CDR2: MNHEY and SVGAGI.

The table lists this clonotype with many counts. V and J are TRBV13 and TRBJ2-4; D is undetermined. Trimming left V 4 bases short and J 7 bases short, with 5 bases between. Germline CDR1 and CDR2: PRHDT and FYEKMQ (reference sequence). CDR3 length equals 11 residues. CDR3 coding DNA: TGTGCCAGCAGCTACCTCAACATTCAGTACTTC. Amino acids: CASSYLNIQYF.

This clonotype is deemed medium-sized. V usage is TRBV2 and J usage is TRBJ1-2; D is ambiguous. The germline V gene encodes CDR1 SNHLY and CDR2 FYNNEI. V lost 2 bases to trimming and J lost 8 bases, with 15 bases between them. The CDR3 has 14 amino acids. CDR3 amino acids: CASSERLEGAGYTF. In DNA form, the CDR3 reads TGTGCCAGCAGTGAACGGTTGGAGGGAGCGGGCTACACCTTC.

This chain uses TRBV9 with TRBJ2-2; TRBD2 is a possible D gene (6 bases). V lost 0 bases, J lost 5 bases, and 11 bases lay in between. Germline values: CDR1 SGDLS, CDR2 YYNGEE. This CDR3 contains 15 residues. The CDR3 DNA reads TGTGCCAGCAGCGTAGCCGGGAGCGGGACCGGGGAGCTGTTTTTT. Translating it yields CASSVAGSGTGELFF.

In regard to this clonotype: One end of the junction is discordant with germline, which a read error may explain. The chain carries TRBV5-1 and TRBJ1-2; D uncertain. The CDR3 is 14 residues long. Germline V gives CDR1 SGHRS, CDR2 YFSETQ. The CDR3 here is CACTTLSGPDGYTF. The CDR3 coding sequence is TGCGCCTGCACCACCCTATCAGGACCAGATGGCTATACCTTC.

This clonotype was observed many times. This chain links TRBV9 with TRBJ2-3; maybe TRBD1 (8 bases). V was shortened by 3 bases and J by 2 bases, with 16 bases between the two germline ends. The CDR3 sequence is 16 residues long. Germline-derived CDR1 and CDR2 are SGDLS and YYNGEE. In DNA form, the CDR3 reads TGTGCCAGCAGCGCCACAGGGGGACTAAACACAGATACGCAGTATTTT. As protein: CASSATGGLNTDTQYF.

This sequence joins TRBV5-1 and TRBJ1-4; no clear D gene. The CDR3 sequence is 15 residues long. The germline V and J ends were trimmed by 5 bases and 7 bases, with 18 bases remaining between them. CDR1 and CDR2 from the germline V gene are SGHRS and YFSETQ. The DNA for the CDR3 is TGCGCCAGCAGAGTCGTGGAGAGGGCGGGTGAAAAACTGTTTTTT. Translated, it gives CASRVVERAGEKLFF.

In the case of this clonotype: The CDR3 end shows no conserved phenylalanine or tryptophan, and so a read error is likely. The DNA is left out, because the CDR3 cannot be placed on it with certainty; the CDR3 is given as TCRdb lists it. This chain connects TRBV13 to TRBJ1-4. The CDR3 sequence runs 11 residues, both termini included. In germline, CDR1 is PRHDT, CDR2 FYEKMQ (reference sequence). The CDR3 is CASSLPSRWEH.

A remark on this clonotype: At one boundary the junction diverges from the germline segment, which might be a read error. J is TRBJ1-6 and V is TRBV5-1, with 7 bases lining up with TRBD1. From germline, CDR1 is SGHRS and CDR2 YFSETQ. CDR3 length: 14 residues. CDR3 DNA sequence: TGTGCCAGCAGCAGGACAGGCAGCAATTCACCCCTCCACTTT. Translated: CASSRTGSNSPLHF.

This clonotype was observed at least ten times. The chain carries TRBV11-2 and TRBJ2-1; TRBD2 might be the D (6 bases). Trimming removed 2 bases from V and 6 bases from J, with 11 bases in between. The germline V gene has CDR1 SGHAT and CDR2 FQNNGV. The CDR3 consists of 14 residues. The CDR3 sequence: CASSLILAFNEQFF. CDR3 DNA: TGTGCCAGCAGCTTAATTCTAGCGTTCAATGAGCAGTTCTTC.

The rearrangement joins TRBV7-2 to TRBJ1-2; tentatively, D is TRBD1 (5 bases). CDR1 and CDR2 from the germline V gene are SGHTA and FQGNSA. This CDR3 has 15 residues. V gave up 0 bases and J gave up 8 bases, with 16 bases separating them. CDR3 bases: TGTGCCAGCAGCTTAGCCGACAGTCTTCTCCAGGGCTACACCTTC. It yields the protein CASSLADSLLQGYTF.

The chain employs TRBV10-3 and TRBJ2-7, with TRBD1 identical over 8 bases. The CDR3 runs to 10 residues. V lost 9 bases to trimming and J lost 6 bases; unmatched junction nucleotides: 1. Germline assignment: CDR1 ENHRY and CDR2 SYGVKD. CDR3 DNA: TGTGCCATAGGACAGGGCGAGCAGTACTTC. Translated, it gives CAIGQGEQYF.